This passage covers 17 T cell receptor beta chains from one sample sequenced in a study of OX40 agonist ivuxolimab in advanced cancers. Produced via immunoSEQ multiplex PCR; TCRdb's table is partial and in-frame only. Among around 100,000 clones listed, 70% to 90% were seen once. The source material was CD4+ or CD8+ T cells sorted from blood, sampled in a trial of the OX40 agonist ivuxolimab. These receptors all come from an adult with an advanced solid tumor such as melanoma, head and neck, liver or kidney cancer.

The V call is TRBV27, the J call TRBJ1-1; D is possibly TRBD1 (5 bases). The V gene's germline CDR1 is MNHEY and CDR2 SMNVEV (reference sequence). With 5 bases removed from V and 1 base from J, the gap between germline ends came to 26 bases. CDR3 length equals 19 residues. CDR3 nucleotides: TGTGCCAGCAGTAGTCTGAGATTGGGACGGGGACTTTCGAACACTGAAGCTTTCTTT. This sequence encodes CASSSLRLGRGLSNTEAFF.

The chain joins TRBV10-2 to TRBJ2-3; D is ambiguous. The ends were cut back, 3 bases at V and 4 bases at J, with 11 bases in the middle. From germline, CDR1 is WSHSY and CDR2 SAAADI. This CDR3 region has 14 residues. CDR3 residues: CASSDVGWSDTQYF. DNA of the CDR3: TGCGCCAGCAGTGACGTAGGGTGGTCAGATACGCAGTATTTT.

The chain couples TRBV2 to TRBJ1-4, with 7 bases fitting TRBD1. The germline CDR1 and CDR2 sequences are SNHLY and FYNNEI. V lost 7 bases, J lost 8 bases, and 7 bases stayed unmatched. This CDR3 has 13 amino acids. The CDR3 region has the DNA TGTGCCAGCAATAGGGACAGTGGGGAAAAACTGTTTTTT. Residues: CASNRDSGEKLFF.

This chain links TRBV19 with TRBJ2-2; D is possibly TRBD2 (6 bases). Germline loops: CDR1 LNHDA, CDR2 SQIVND (reference sequence). The CDR3 totals 16 residues. Trimming took 4 bases from V and 0 from J, leaving 12 bases between them. The CDR3 bases are TGTGCCAGTAGTAACCGTCCGGGAGCGAACACCGGGGAGCTGTTTTTT. Translated: CASSNRPGANTGELFF.

V usage is TRBV5-1 and J usage is TRBJ2-2; D call uncertain. The CDR3 extends over 14 amino acids. Trimming removed 4 bases from V and 4 bases from J, with 11 bases in between. Germline V gene lookup returns CDR1 SGHRS and CDR2 YFSETQ. CDR3 sequence: CASSPRDSTGELFF. As DNA, the CDR3 is TGCGCCAGCAGCCCCCGAGACTCCACCGGGGAGCTGTTTTTT.

Comments on this clone: The same CDR3 also results from other DNA sequences found in this sample. The chain recombines TRBV9 with TRBJ2-2; D is undetermined. The CDR3 has 14 residues. Per the germline V gene, CDR1 is SGDLS and CDR2 is YYNGEE. The germline V and J ends were trimmed by 0 bases and 4 bases, with 7 bases remaining between them. In nucleotides, the CDR3 is TGTGCCAGCAGCGTAGCGGCGGCCACCGGGGAGCTGTTTTTT. It codes for CASSVAAATGELFF.

V usage is TRBV7-9 and J usage is TRBJ1-5, with 10 bases lining up with TRBD1. This CDR3 comprises 15 residues. Germline loops: CDR1 SEHNR, CDR2 FQNEAQ (reference sequence). V lost 5 bases and J lost 1; bases outside the gene matches: 2. Here the CDR3 reads CASSRGQGSNQPQHF. CDR3 DNA sequence: TGTGCCAGCAGCCGGGGACAGGGGAGCAATCAGCCCCAGCATTTT.

The J gene is TRBJ2-5, the V gene TRBV29-1; no clear D. From germline, CDR1 is SQVTM and CDR2 ANQGSEA. V was clipped by 3 bases and J by 5 bases, with 13 bases between them. The CDR3 covers 13 residues. CDR3 region: CSVESSPRETQYF. CDR3 DNA: TGCAGCGTTGAGTCGTCACCCCGGGAGACCCAGTACTTC.

V and J are TRBV5-1 and TRBJ2-7; perhaps D is TRBD1 or TRBD2 (5 bases each). Per germline, CDR1 SGHRS and CDR2 YFSETQ. V gave up 4 bases and J gave up 3 bases, with 20 bases separating them. The CDR3 is 16 residues long. CDR3 region: CASSKERVRGGYEQYF. The CDR3 DNA follows: TGCGCCAGCAGCAAAGAGAGGGTGCGTGGGGGCTACGAGCAGTACTTC.

V gene TRBV4-1 combines with J gene TRBJ2-1; D remains unclear. V was pared by 2 bases and J by 6 bases, with 14 bases between. The germline CDR1 and CDR2 sequences are MGHRA and YSYEKL. This CDR3 comprises 15 residues. The CDR3 DNA sequence: TGCGCCAGCAGCCAATTCCCCCCGTGGAGCAATGAGCAGTTCTTC. It specifies CASSQFPPWSNEQFF.

The CDR3 DNA is TGTGCCAGCAGCCTTAGCGGGAGGGCCTACAATGAGCAGTTCTTC. This sequence encodes CASSLSGRAYNEQFF. The rearrangement joins TRBV7-3 to TRBJ2-1, with 11 bases lining up with TRBD2. Looked up from germline, CDR1 is SGHTA and CDR2 is FQGTGA. Germline trimming cut 5 bases from V and 2 bases from J; bases unmatched to any gene: 2. The CDR3 extends over 15 amino acids.

The chain is built from TRBV7-2 and TRBJ2-1; TRBD1 might be the D (7 bases). Trimming stripped 4 bases from V and 15 bases from J, with 22 bases between. CDR1 and CDR2 from the germline V gene are SGHTA and FQGNSA. This CDR3 is built from 14 residues. CDR3 in amino acids: CASSSDGTHRGRFF. CDR3 bases: TGTGCCAGCAGCTCCGACGGGACTCACAGGGGCCGGTTCTTC.

The rearrangement links TRBV9 to TRBJ2-7; D may match TRBD1 or TRBD2 (5 bases each). Germline V gene lookup returns CDR1 SGDLS and CDR2 YYNGEE. The CDR3 length is 14 residues. With 4 bases removed from V and 1 base from J, the gap between germline ends came to 12 bases. The CDR3 DNA is TGTGCCAGCAGCCCAGAGGGGAGATCCTACGAGCAGTACTTC. Its translation is CASSPEGRSYEQYF.

The chain employs TRBV30 and TRBJ2-3, with 7 bases lining up with TRBD2. J gave up 0 bases and V 0 bases, and 9 bases lay outside the gene matches. Germline CDR1 and CDR2: GTSNPN and SVGIG (reference sequence). The CDR3 runs 17 residues. The chain's CDR3 is CAWSVGASGTSTDTQYF. The CDR3 DNA reads as TGTGCCTGGAGTGTAGGGGCTAGCGGAACTAGCACAGATACGCAGTATTTT. The full variable domain, in which reference TRBV30 and TRBJ2-3 provide the parts outside the CDR3, is SQTIHQWPATLVQPVGSPLSLECTVEGTSNPNLYWYRQAAGRGLQLLFYSVGIGQISSEVPQNLSASRPQDRQFILSSKKLLLSDSGFYLCAWSVGASGTSTDTQYFGPGTRLTVL.

The CDR3 coding sequence is TGTGCCAGCACCATCCGGGGTTTCTCCTACAATGAGCAGTTCTTC. This gives the protein CASTIRGFSYNEQFF. The rearrangement links TRBV11-2 to TRBJ2-1; weak D call: TRBD2 (5 bases). This CDR3 has 15 amino acids. The germline V gene has CDR1 SGHAT and CDR2 FQNNGV. V lost 7 bases to trimming and J lost 0 bases, with 13 bases between them.

V and J are TRBV30 and TRBJ1-1; D gene uncertain. Germline CDR1 and CDR2: GTSNPN and SVGIG (reference sequence). The CDR3 runs 15 residues. The germline V and J ends were trimmed by 8 bases and 1 base, with 20 bases remaining between them. CDR3 sequence reads: CAQEAGRRKNTEAFF. The CDR3 nucleotides are TGTGCCCAGGAAGCGGGAAGAAGAAAGAACACTGAAGCTTTCTTT. Together with reference TRBV30 and TRBJ1-1, the CDR3 gives the full variable domain: SQTIHQWPATLVQPVGSPLSLECTVEGTSNPNLYWYRQAAGRGLQLLFYSVGIGQISSEVPQNLSASRPQDRQFILSSKKLLLSDSGFYLCAQEAGRRKNTEAFFGQGTRLTVV.

The rearrangement uses TRBV6-1 and TRBJ1-4; no clear D. Germline V gene sequence: CDR1 MNHNS, CDR2 SASEGT. V gave up 4 bases and J gave up 4 bases, with 7 bases separating them. The CDR3 consists of 13 residues. The CDR3 is CASSAAHNEKLFF. The CDR3 coding sequence is TGTGCCAGCAGTGCGGCCCATAATGAAAAACTGTTTTTT.